The rows below give T cell receptor beta chains drawn from one sample of a study of OX40 agonist ivuxolimab in advanced cancers. Sequencing was performed with immunoSEQ multiplex PCR; in TCRdb, only in-frame clones are kept and a portion is missing. Of 100,000 to 110,000 clones listed, around nine tenths are singletons. The starting material was CD4+ or CD8+ T cells sorted from blood, obtained in a trial of the OX40 agonist ivuxolimab. The origin of the receptors is an adult with an advanced solid tumor such as melanoma, head and neck, liver or kidney cancer. Both conserved end residues are trimmed from each CDR3.

TRBJ2-1 TRBV18 ASSPSSASYNEQF
- TRBV29-1 SVETFTYEQY
TRBJ1-5 TRBV6-1 ASSATGSGNQPQH
TRBJ2-5 TRBV27 ASSLGHGTQY
TRBJ1-1 TRBV6-5 ASSYGRTAMNTEAF
TRBJ1-2 TRBV7-2 ASSLGPVYGYT
TRBJ2-2 TRBV10-1 ASSDPDRGSTGELF
TRBJ1-3 TRBV4-2 ASSQDLTGPGGNTIY
TRBJ1-1 TRBV5-4 ASSPRDRGYTEAF
TRBJ1-2 TRBV25-1 ASSAGYGYT
TRBJ2-7 TRBV6-1 ASRKGPRDSYEQY
TRBJ2-5 TRBV27 ASGRGGPETQY
TRBJ1-3 TRBV6-5 ASSYSSGGNGNTIY
TRBJ2-7 TRBV9 ASSFGGTGSYEQY
TRBJ2-2 TRBV5-4 ASSMDTANTGELF
TRBJ1-1 TRBV27 ASSHRGRNTEAF
TRBJ2-3 TRBV19 ATSRGLTDTQY
- TRBV5-1 ASSFLPSGFSDEQY
TRBJ1-4 TRBV30 AWSDRWEKLF
TRBJ2-1 TRBV6-1 ASSLPGLGGNEQF
TRBJ2-1 TRBV6-6 ASRVTSSGYNEQF
TRBJ1-1 TRBV19 ASSTKYGRGTEAF
TRBJ1-4 TRBV29-1 SVGYFDRTNEKLF
TRBJ1-2 TRBV21-1 ASSKVSRYGYT
TRBJ1-5 TRBV16 ASSHQSRDQPQH
TRBJ2-7 TRBV2 ASRGQGYEQY
TRBJ2-7 TRBV9 ASSVASGGAGLYEQY
TRBJ2-2 TRBV7-3 ASSRTGRLAGNTGELF
TRBJ2-1 TRBV19 ASSNSPAVWREQF
TRBJ1-2 TRBV6-1 ASGDRFNYGYT
TRBJ1-2 TRBV6-1 ASSESGGHLGGGYT
TRBJ2-1 TRBV5-1 ASSLVAGSSYNEQF
TRBJ2-1 TRBV7-8 ASSSRASNEQF
TRBJ1-5 TRBV28 ASSLRGSVQPQH
TRBJ1-2 TRBV2 ASRRGLNYGYT
TRBJ2-5 TRBV18 ASSGTSGGAGETQY